The next 8 T cell receptor beta chains were all read from a single sample in a study of cytomegalovirus exposure and HLA in healthy donors. Researchers ran the PCR with 60 Vbeta and 13 Jbeta primers. The method was immunoSEQ multiplex PCR; TCRdb's version includes in-frame clones alone and lacks a portion of them. Of around 160,000 clones in the sample, 75% to 80% were seen once. Sequencing was performed on PBMCs. These receptors all stem from a man in his fifties in good health and CMV-seropositive.

Here the CDR3 reads CAIFLGANEKLFF. CDR3 sequence (DNA): TGTGCCATATTTCTAGGGGCTAATGAAAAACTGTTTTTT. The genes are TRBV30 and TRBJ1-4; possible D gene TRBD1, 5 bases. The CDR3 sequence is 13 residues long. V lost 8 bases and J 3 bases, leaving 13 bases between the germline ends. Germline CDR1 reads GTSNPN; CDR2 reads SVGIG (reference sequence).

This chain links TRBV28 with TRBJ2-7; D ambiguous. This CDR3 spans 14 amino acids. Looked up from germline, CDR1 is MDHEN and CDR2 is SYDVKM. With 2 bases removed from V and 3 bases from J, the gap between germline ends came to 11 bases. The CDR3 is CASSLGASLYEQYV. In nucleotides, the CDR3 is TGTGCCAGCAGTTTAGGAGCCAGCCTCTACGAGCAGTACGTC.

This clone was found a few times. This chain links TRBV29-1 with TRBJ1-3; the D is unclear. This CDR3 spans 14 amino acids. The V gene's germline CDR1 is SQVTM and CDR2 ANQGSEA. V lost 1 base to trimming and J lost 0 bases, with 7 bases between them. The CDR3 DNA sequence: TGCAGCGTTGAAGGGCGGTTCTCTGGAAACACCATATATTTT. Residues: CSVEGRFSGNTIYF. The whole variable domain, remainder taken from reference TRBV29-1 and TRBJ1-3, is SAVISQKPSRDICQRGTSLTIQCQVDSQVTMMFWYRQQPGQSLTLIATANQGSEATYESGFVIDKFPISRPNLTFSTLTVSNMSPEDSSIYLCSVEGRFSGNTIYFGEGSWLTVV.

The chain employs TRBV11-2 and TRBJ2-2; possibly TRBD1 for D (5 bases). The CDR3 spans 16 residues. The V end was cut by 0 bases, the J end by 0 bases, with 8 bases between. The germline gives CDR1 SGHAT, CDR2 FQNNGV. CDR3 DNA: TGTGCCAGCAGCTTAGACGGACATACGAACACCGGGGAGCTGTTTTTT. It translates to CASSLDGHTNTGELFF.

V usage is TRBV5-4 and J usage is TRBJ2-5; 8 positions agree with TRBD2. This CDR3 is 16 amino acids long. CDR1 SGHNT and CDR2 YYREEE come from the germline V gene (reference sequence). The V segment lost 6 bases and the J segment 2 bases; nucleotides outside the gene matches: 12. The CDR3 DNA reads as TGTGCCAGCACCCCGACGGGGGGGTCCGTTCAAGAGACCCAGTACTTC. It translates to CASTPTGGSVQETQYF.

This clone was counted between two and nine times. This rearrangement joins TRBV4-2 to TRBJ2-5; no clear D gene. V lost 0 bases to trimming and J lost 5 bases, with 10 bases between them. Germline lookup yields CDR1 LGHNA and CDR2 YNFKEQ. There are 14 residues in the CDR3. CDR3 nucleotides: TGTGCCAGCAGCCAAGATATATCGGAGGAGACCCAGTACTTC. It is translated as CASSQDISEETQYF.

This chain joins TRBV5-4 and TRBJ2-7, with 13 nucleotides matching TRBD2. V trimming: 3 bases; J trimming: 4 bases; junction bases outside the gene matches: 4. The CDR3 length is 15 residues. Germline V gene data show CDR1 as SGHNT and CDR2 as YYREEE (reference sequence). CDR3 in amino acids: CASSSTSGGLYEQYF. The CDR3 DNA follows: TGTGCCAGCAGCTCGACTAGCGGGGGGCTATACGAGCAGTACTTC.

This clone appeared a single time. The chain links TRBV6-6 to TRBJ2-1; 7 nucleotides agree with TRBD2. This CDR3 is 13 amino acids long. J gave up 6 bases and V 10 bases, and 9 bases lay outside the gene matches. Looked up from germline, CDR1 is MNHNY and CDR2 is SVGAGI (reference sequence). DNA for the CDR3: TGTGCCACCGGGAGGTGGGGGGTCAATGAGCAGTTCTTC. Protein sequence: CATGRWGVNEQFF.